Listed below are T cell receptor beta chains from one sample, sequenced in a study of T cell repertoires in cytomegalovirus infection. TCRdb called the reads again in MiXCR, with one record for every CDR3 protein. The profile covers 680,000 or so distinct CDR3 sequences, with 30% to 40% appearing a single time and about 20% taken by the ten largest. These TCRs are of unknown antigen specificity. Source: cultured PBMCs, taken from culture after CMV antigen stimulation. The receptor set was obtained from a human donor in good health (CMV status not recorded). Some clones in this sample may be carry-over from other donors' samples. CDR3s include the opening cysteine and the closing phenylalanine or tryptophan.

CDR3: CASSLYYQTREQYF
V: TRBV7-6
J: TRBJ2-7

CDR3: CASTVRYEQFF
V: TRBV7-2
J: TRBJ2-1

CDR3: CASSIGLAPETQYF
V: TRBV19
J: TRBJ2-5

CDR3: CASSYSGKDAEAFF
V: TRBV6-6
J: TRBJ1-1

CDR3: CASRLAGVDTQYF
V: TRBV7-2
J: TRBJ2-3

CDR3: CAISEQVSVAEAFF
V: TRBV10-3
J: TRBJ1-1

CDR3: CASSPRSGRDWDTQYF
V: TRBV4-3
J: TRBJ2-3

CDR3: CASSLAPSGTEAFF
V: TRBV7-6
J: TRBJ1-1

CDR3: CASSGAYEQYF
V: TRBV6-1
J: TRBJ2-7

CDR3: CASSLAGTSQETQYF
V: TRBV7-4
J: TRBJ2-5

CDR3: CASSLRQGTSYEQYF
V: TRBV5-1
J: TRBJ2-7

CDR3: CASSLAGRNTEAFF
V: TRBV7-2
J: TRBJ1-1

CDR3: CSARGSRGMETEAFF
V: TRBV20-1
J: TRBJ1-1

CDR3: CASGQHISYEQYF
V: TRBV6-8
J: TRBJ2-7

CDR3: CASSIRQGTGELFF
V: TRBV7-2
J: TRBJ2-2

CDR3: CASSSSGGREAFF
V: TRBV12-3/TRBV12-4
J: TRBJ1-1

CDR3: CASARYGTSTYEQYF
V: TRBV27
J: TRBJ2-7

CDR3: CASSQLPGLAGGSGTDTQYF
V: TRBV6-2/TRBV6-3
J: TRBJ2-3

CDR3: CASKGSTYEQYF
V: TRBV19
J: TRBJ2-7

CDR3: CASSHWGQGQLGSNQPQHF
V: TRBV4-1
J: TRBJ1-5

CDR3: CASLSERDADTQYF
V: TRBV2
J: TRBJ2-3

CDR3: CASGLVLRGQGISANEKLFF
V: TRBV12-5
J: TRBJ1-4

CDR3: CASRPSDFSGNTIYF
V: TRBV6-1
J: TRBJ1-3

CDR3: CASTDGRAYNEQFF
V: TRBV27
J: TRBJ2-1

CDR3: CASSQSYLFGVLAKNIQYF
V: TRBV23-1
J: TRBJ2-4

CDR3: CASSVLTAYNSPLHF
V: TRBV2
J: TRBJ1-6

CDR3: CASSLYLYGYTF
V: TRBV7-2
J: TRBJ1-2

CDR3: CASKEDNYNSPLHF
V: TRBV7-6
J: TRBJ1-6

CDR3: CASSLGGLAYYNEQFF
V: TRBV5-4
J: TRBJ2-1

CDR3: CASSQGEATYEQYF
V: TRBV4-3
J: TRBJ2-7

CDR3: CASSPQTRPGKPQHF
V: TRBV12-3/TRBV12-4
J: TRBJ1-5

CDR3: CASSPLSLGGDNQPQHF
V: TRBV18
J: TRBJ1-5

CDR3: CASSVGPSGNTGELFF
V: TRBV9
J: TRBJ2-2

CDR3: CSARQRQGPNQPQHF
V: TRBV20-1
J: TRBJ1-5

CDR3: CASSLYSLAGLYNEQFF
V: TRBV7-2
J: TRBJ2-1

CDR3: CASSQLGTSGRNEQFF
V: TRBV4-3
J: TRBJ2-1

CDR3: CASSQELAQETQYF
V: TRBV4-3
J: TRBJ2-5

CDR3: CASSAYFSGANVLTF
V: TRBV7-8
J: TRBJ2-6

CDR3: CASSTQGTGELFF
V: TRBV7-3
J: TRBJ2-2

CDR3: CASSYSLDRGRNEQFF
V: TRBV6-6
J: TRBJ2-1

CDR3: CASSSRQEETQYF
V: TRBV7-2
J: TRBJ2-5

CDR3: CSASGQGAYEQYF
V: TRBV20-1
J: TRBJ2-7

CDR3: CASSFLPGQGGETQYF
V: TRBV7-2
J: TRBJ2-5

CDR3: CASSVNIATDTQYF
V: TRBV6-1
J: TRBJ2-3

CDR3: CATAEGPLYGYTF
V: TRBV19
J: TRBJ1-2

CDR3: CASRTKNTLGNTIYF
V: TRBV12-3/TRBV12-4
J: TRBJ1-3

CDR3: CASRTLGLAGGILRGNEQFF
V: TRBV6-2/TRBV6-3
J: TRBJ2-1

CDR3: CASSFGQDLLGTNEKLFF
V: TRBV7-2
J: TRBJ1-4

CDR3: CASSLSNSNQPQHF
V: TRBV7-9
J: TRBJ1-5

CDR3: CASSLGGPPGVTPLHF
V: TRBV7-6
J: TRBJ1-6

CDR3: CSVDRGLNTEAFF
V: TRBV29-1
J: TRBJ1-1

CDR3: CASDRRTIQETQYF
V: TRBV2
J: TRBJ2-5

CDR3: CSGLKETQYF
V: TRBV20-1
J: TRBJ2-5

CDR3: CASSPLRGGVNEQFF
V: TRBV4-1
J: TRBJ2-1